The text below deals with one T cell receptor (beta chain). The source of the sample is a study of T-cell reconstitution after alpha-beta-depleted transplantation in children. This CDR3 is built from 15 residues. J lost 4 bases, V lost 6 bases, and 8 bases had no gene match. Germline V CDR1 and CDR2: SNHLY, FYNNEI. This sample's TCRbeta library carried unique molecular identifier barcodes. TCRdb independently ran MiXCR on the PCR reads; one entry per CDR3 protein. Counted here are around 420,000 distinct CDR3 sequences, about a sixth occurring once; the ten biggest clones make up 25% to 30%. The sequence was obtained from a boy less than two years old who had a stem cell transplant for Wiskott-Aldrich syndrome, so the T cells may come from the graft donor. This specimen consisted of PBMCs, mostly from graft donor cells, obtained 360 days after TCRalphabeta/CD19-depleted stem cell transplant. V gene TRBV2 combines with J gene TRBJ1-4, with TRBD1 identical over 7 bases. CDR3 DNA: TGTGCCAGCAGCCTACAGGGGCCCCTTAATGAAAAACTGTTTTTT. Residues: CASSLQGPLNEKLFF. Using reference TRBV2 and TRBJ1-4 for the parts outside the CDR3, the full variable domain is EPEVTQTPSHQVTQMGQEVILRCVPISNHLYFYWYRQILGQKVEFLVSFYNNEISEKSEIFDDQFSVERPDGSNFTLKIRSTKLEDSAMYFCASSLQGPLNEKLFFGSGTQLSVL.